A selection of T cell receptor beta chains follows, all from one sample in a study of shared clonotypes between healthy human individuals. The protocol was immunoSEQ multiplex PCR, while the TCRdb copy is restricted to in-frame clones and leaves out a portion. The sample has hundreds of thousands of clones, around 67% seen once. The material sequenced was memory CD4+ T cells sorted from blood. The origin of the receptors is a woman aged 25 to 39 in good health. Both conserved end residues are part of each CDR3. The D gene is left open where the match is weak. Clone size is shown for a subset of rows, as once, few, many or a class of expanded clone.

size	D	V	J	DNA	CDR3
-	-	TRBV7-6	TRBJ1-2	TGTGCCAGCAGCTTAGAGGACGGGTTTAACTATGGCTACACCTTC	CASSLEDGFNYGYTF
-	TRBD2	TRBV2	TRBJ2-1	TGTGCCAGCAGTACAGCGGGAGTAAAGATGAATGAGCAGTTCTTC	CASSTAGVKMNEQFF
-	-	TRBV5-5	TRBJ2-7	TGTGCCAGCAGCTTGACAGGGAGCACCTACGAGCAGTACTTC	CASSLTGSTYEQYF
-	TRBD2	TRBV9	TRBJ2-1	TGTGCCAGCAGCGGGAGTGTGTTAGCGGGAGGTTACGGTGAGCAGTTCTTC	CASSGSVLAGGYGEQFF
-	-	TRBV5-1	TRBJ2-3	TGCGCCAGCAGGACTAATCCGGGACAAAGCACAGATACGCAGTATTTT	CASRTNPGQSTDTQYF
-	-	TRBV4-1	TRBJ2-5	TGCGCCAGCAGCCAAGTTACACCGGTTGCGGTCCAAGAGACCCAGTACTTC	CASSQVTPVAVQETQYF
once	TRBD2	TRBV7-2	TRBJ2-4	TGTGCCAGCAGCGCAGGGGGACTAGCGGTCTACTTC	CASSAGGLAVYF
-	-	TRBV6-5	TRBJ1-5	TGTGCCAGCAGTGTCTCCCAAAATTGGCCCCAGCATTTT	CASSVSQNWPQHF
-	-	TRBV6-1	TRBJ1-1	TGTGCCAGCACCAGCAACACTGAAGCTTTCTTT	CASTSNTEAFF
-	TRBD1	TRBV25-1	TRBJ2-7	TGTGCCAGCAGCTCCACTCCGGGACAGGGGGCCGAGGAGCAGTACTTC	CASSSTPGQGAEEQYF
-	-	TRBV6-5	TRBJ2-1	TGTGCCAGCAGTTCCTCCCGGAGCTCCTACAATGAGCAGTTCTTC	CASSSSRSSYNEQFF
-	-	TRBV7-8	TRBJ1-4	TGTGCCAGCAGCTTAGTCGGTGGACAGAGGGGCAATGAAAAACTGTTTTTT	CASSLVGGQRGNEKLFF
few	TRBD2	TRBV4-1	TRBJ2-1	TGCGCCAGCAGCCAAAGGGGACTAGACCCGCCCAATGAGCAGTTCTTC	CASSQRGLDPPNEQFF
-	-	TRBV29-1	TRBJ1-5	TGCAGCGTCCGAGGGGGGTCAAGCAATCAGCCCCAGCATTTT	CSVRGGSSNQPQHF
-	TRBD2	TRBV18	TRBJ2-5	TGTGCCAGCTCACCACCGGGACTAGCGGGCCTCGGGGAGACCCAGTACTTC	CASSPPGLAGLGETQYF
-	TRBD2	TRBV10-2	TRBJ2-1	TGCGCCAGCAGTAACTTAGCGGGAGGTAATGAGCAGTTCTTC	CASSNLAGGNEQFF
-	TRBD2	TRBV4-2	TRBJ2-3	TGTGCCAGCAGCCAATCGCGGACTAGCGGGAGAAGTCTCGTCGCAGATACGCAGTATTTT	CASSQSRTSGRSLVADTQYF
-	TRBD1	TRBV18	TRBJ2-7	TGTGCCAGCTCACCACGGGACAGGGACGAGCAGTACTTC	CASSPRDRDEQYF
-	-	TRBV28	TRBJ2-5	TGTGCCAGCAGTGCCTCAAGGACGAATTATCCTCGGCGACAAGAGACCCAGTACTTC	CASSASRTNYPRRQETQYF
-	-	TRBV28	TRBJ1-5	TGTGCCAGCAGTTTACTAGGGGATCAGCCCCAGCATTTT	CASSLLGDQPQHF
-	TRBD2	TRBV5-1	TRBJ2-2	TGCGCCAGCAGCTTGGGAGCTGCGGGAGCGGGGGAGCTGTTTTTT	CASSLGAAGAGELFF
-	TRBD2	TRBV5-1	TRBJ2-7	TGCGCCAGCAGCTTGGCCATAGCGGGAGCGTCCTACGAGCAGTACTTC	CASSLAIAGASYEQYF
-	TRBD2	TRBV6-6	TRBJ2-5	TGTGCCAGCAGCTATCTAGCGGGCGGGGAGACCCAGTACTTC	CASSYLAGGETQYF
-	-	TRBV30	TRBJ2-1	TGTGCCTGGAGGGCCTACAATGAGCAGTTCTTC	CAWRAYNEQFF
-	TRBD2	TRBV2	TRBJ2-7	TGTGCCAGCAGTGAGGGTCTAGCGGGAGTTGGGGAGCAGTACTTC	CASSEGLAGVGEQYF
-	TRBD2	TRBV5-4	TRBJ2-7	TGTGCCAGCAGCTTGGGCGGGCTAGCGGGAGGGTACGAGCAGTACTTC	CASSLGGLAGGYEQYF
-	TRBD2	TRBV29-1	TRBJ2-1	TGCAGCGTGACCGGGACTAGCGGGAGCAAGGGATTCTTC	CSVTGTSGSKGFF
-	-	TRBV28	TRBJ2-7	TGTGCCAGCAGTTTTTCTTCCCACGAGCAGTACTTC	CASSFSSHEQYF
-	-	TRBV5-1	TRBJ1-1	TGCGCCAGCAGCTTCTCAAGTGGTACTGAAGCTTTCTTT	CASSFSSGTEAFF
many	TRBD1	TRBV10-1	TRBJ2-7	TGCGCCAGCAGTGATACCGGGACAGGGGCCAAAGTTCACTTC	CASSDTGTGAKVHF
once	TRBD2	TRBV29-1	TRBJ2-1	TGCAGCGCCAAGACTAGCGGACGCTACAATGAGCAGTTCTTC	CSAKTSGRYNEQFF
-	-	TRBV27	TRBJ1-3	TGTGCCAGCAGTCCCTCGGGGGGAAACACCATATATTTT	CASSPSGGNTIYF
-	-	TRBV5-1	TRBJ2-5	TGCGCCAGCAGCCCGTTGGGGGGCTCAGAGACCCAGTACTTC	CASSPLGGSETQYF
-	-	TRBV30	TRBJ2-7	TGTGCCTTTCAGAGAGGTACGGGCGCCCACGAGCAGTACTTC	CAFQRGTGAHEQYF
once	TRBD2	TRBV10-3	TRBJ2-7	TGTGCCATCAGTCTAGCGGGAGGGCAGGAGCACGAGCAGTACTTC	CAISLAGGQEHEQYF
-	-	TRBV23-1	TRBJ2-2	TGCGCCAGCAGGACCACCGAGGACACCGGGGAGCTGTTTTTT	CASRTTEDTGELFF
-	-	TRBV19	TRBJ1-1	TGTGCCAGTTCCAATATCCAAGTGAACACTGAAGCTTTCTTT	CASSNIQVNTEAFF
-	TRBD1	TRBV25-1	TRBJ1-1	TGTGCCGGACAGGGGTTGAACACTGAAGCTTTCTTT	CAGQGLNTEAFF
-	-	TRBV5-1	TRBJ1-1	TGCGCCAGCAGCTTGGAACGTTCCGACGTTTCTGAAGCTTTCTTT	CASSLERSDVSEAFF
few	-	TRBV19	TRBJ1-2	TGTGCCAGTACGAAAGATCACGATAACTATGGCTACACCTTC	CASTKDHDNYGYTF
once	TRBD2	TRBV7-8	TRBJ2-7	TGTGCCAGCAGCTTCGGTTCTAGCGGGTTATACGAGCAGTACTTC	CASSFGSSGLYEQYF
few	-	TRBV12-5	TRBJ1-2	TGTGCTAGTGGTTTGTTCGCTGGAAACTATGGCTACACCTTC	CASGLFAGNYGYTF
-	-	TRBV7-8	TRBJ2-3	TGTGCCAGCAGCTTAACCCCCCGACCAACCACAGATACGCAGTATTTT	CASSLTPRPTTDTQYF
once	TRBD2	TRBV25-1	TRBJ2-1	TGTGCCAGCAGTGCCCGACTAGCGAATAACTACAATGAGCAGTTCTTC	CASSARLANNYNEQFF
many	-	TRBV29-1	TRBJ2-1	TGCAGCGTTGGACAGAGCTACAATGAGCAGTTCTTC	CSVGQSYNEQFF
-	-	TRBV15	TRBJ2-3	TGTGCCACCAGCAGAGGGCTGCAACTTCAAGATACGCAGTATTTT	CATSRGLQLQDTQYF
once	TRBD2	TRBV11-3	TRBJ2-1	TGTGCCAGCAGCGAAGGGACTAGCGGAGGATACAATGAGCAGTTCTTC	CASSEGTSGGYNEQFF
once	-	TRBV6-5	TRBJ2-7	TGTGCCAGCAGTTCCCGACAGGGAGGGCAGTACTTC	CASSSRQGGQYF
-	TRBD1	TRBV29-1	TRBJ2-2	TGCAGCGTTGATATTACAGGGGGCACCGGGGAGCTGTTTTTT	CSVDITGGTGELFF
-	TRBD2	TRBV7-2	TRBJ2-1	TGTGCCAGCAGCTTAGGGCTAGCGGGAACTTACAATGAGCAGTTCTTC	CASSLGLAGTYNEQFF
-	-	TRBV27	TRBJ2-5	TGTGCCAGCAGTTTAAGGCGTCAGGCGGAGACCCAGTACTTC	CASSLRRQAETQYF
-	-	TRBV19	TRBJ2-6	TGTGCCAGTAGTACATGGGCGCTAGGGGCCAACGTCCTGACTTTC	CASSTWALGANVLTF
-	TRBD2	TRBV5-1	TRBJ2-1	TGCGCCAGCAGCCTAAATGGCCGGGGGGAGGTTGTCCAGTTCTTC	CASSLNGRGEVVQFF
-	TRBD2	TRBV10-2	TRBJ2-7	TGCGCCAGCAGTGAGGGCGGGGGTAACTCCTACGAGCAGTACTTC	CASSEGGGNSYEQYF
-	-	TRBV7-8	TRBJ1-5	TGTGCCAGCAGCGTGCTTCCAGGGTCCAGCAATCAGCCCCAGCATTTT	CASSVLPGSSNQPQHF